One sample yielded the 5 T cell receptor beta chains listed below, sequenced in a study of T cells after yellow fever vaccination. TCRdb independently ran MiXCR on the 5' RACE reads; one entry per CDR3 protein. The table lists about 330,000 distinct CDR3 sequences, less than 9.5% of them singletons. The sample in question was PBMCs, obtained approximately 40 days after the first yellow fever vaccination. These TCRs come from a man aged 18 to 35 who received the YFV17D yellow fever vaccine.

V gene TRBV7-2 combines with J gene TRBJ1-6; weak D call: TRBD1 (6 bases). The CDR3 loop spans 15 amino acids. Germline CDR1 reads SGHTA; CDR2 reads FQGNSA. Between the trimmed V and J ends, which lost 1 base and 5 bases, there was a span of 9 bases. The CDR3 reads CASSLEGQNNSPLHF. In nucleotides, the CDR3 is TGTGCCAGCAGCTTAGAAGGACAGAATAATTCACCCCTCCACTTT. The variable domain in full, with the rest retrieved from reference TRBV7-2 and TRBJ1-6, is GAGVSQSPSNKVTEKGKDVELRCDPISGHTALYWYRQSLGQGLEFLIYFQGNSAPDKSGLPSDRFSAERTGGSVSTLTIQRTQQEDSAVYLCASSLEGQNNSPLHFGNGTRLTVT.

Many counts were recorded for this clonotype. The CDR3 coding sequence is TGCGCCAGCAGCCACCTCGCGGCCACTAGCGGGGGGCTGAACACCGGGGAGCTGTTTTTT. Translation: CASSHLAATSGGLNTGELFF. The chain combines TRBV4-1 with TRBJ2-2; the match to TRBD2 covers 12 bases. The CDR3 runs to 20 residues. Germline V gives CDR1 MGHRA, CDR2 YSYEKL. Trimming removed 3 bases from V and 1 base from J; junction bases left unmatched: 12.

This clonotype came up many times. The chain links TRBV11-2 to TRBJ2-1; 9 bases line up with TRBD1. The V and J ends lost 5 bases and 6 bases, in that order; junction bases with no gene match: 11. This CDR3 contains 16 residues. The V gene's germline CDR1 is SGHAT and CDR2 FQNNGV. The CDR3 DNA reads TGTGCCAGCAGCCCAGGCCCCGGGACAGGGCTCAATGAGCAGTTCTTC. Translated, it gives CASSPGPGTGLNEQFF. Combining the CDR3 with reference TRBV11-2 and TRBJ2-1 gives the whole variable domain EAGVAQSPRYKIIEKRQSVAFWCNPISGHATLYWYQQILGQGPKLLIQFQNNGVVDDSQLPKDRFSAERLKGVDSTLKIQPAKLEDSAVYLCASSPGPGTGLNEQFFGPGTRLTVL.

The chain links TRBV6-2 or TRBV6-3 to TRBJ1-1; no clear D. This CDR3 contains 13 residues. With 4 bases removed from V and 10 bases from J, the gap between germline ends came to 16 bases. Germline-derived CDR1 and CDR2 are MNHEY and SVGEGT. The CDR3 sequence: CASSLVLHASAFF. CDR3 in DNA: TGTGCCAGCAGTTTAGTGTTACACGCGTCAGCTTTCTTT.

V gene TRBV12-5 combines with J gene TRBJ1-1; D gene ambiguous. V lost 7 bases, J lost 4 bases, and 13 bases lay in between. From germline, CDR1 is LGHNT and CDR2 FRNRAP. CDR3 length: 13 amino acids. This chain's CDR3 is CASAWGGRTEAFF. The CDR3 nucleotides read TGTGCTAGTGCGTGGGGAGGTCGCACTGAAGCTTTCTTT.